The next 18 T cell receptor beta chains were all read from a single sample in a study of cytomegalovirus exposure and HLA in healthy donors. Primers included in the PCR were 60 Vbeta and 13 Jbeta primers. Some clones are missing from TCRdb's copy, which holds only in-frame ones; the method was immunoSEQ multiplex PCR. The sample shows about 150,000 clones, over 75% of them seen only once. Sequenced sample: PBMCs. The source is a male donor in good health and CMV-seronegative.

This CDR3 is CASSGIPGLQRASYEQYF. DNA of the CDR3: TGTGCCAGCAGCGGAATACCGGGACTCCAGCGGGCCTCCTACGAGCAGTACTTC. The chain uses TRBV7-3 and TRBJ2-7; TRBD2 might be the D (6 bases). The CDR3 extends over 18 amino acids. Trimming took 5 bases from V and 0 from J, leaving 23 bases between them. Germline values: CDR1 SGHTA, CDR2 FQGTGA.

The chain links TRBV4-3 to TRBJ2-3; TRBD2 aligns across 9 bases. Germline CDR1 reads LGHNA; CDR2 reads YSLEER. The junction had 10 bases not matched to a gene; V was cut back by 0 bases and J by 9 bases. The CDR3 length is 16 residues. The CDR3 loop reads CASSQDRSGGTRTQYF. CDR3 DNA: TGCGCCAGCAGCCAAGATCGGAGCGGGGGGACGCGGACGCAGTATTTT.

The genes are TRBV18 and TRBJ1-1; D call uncertain. Germline V CDR1 and CDR2: KGHSH, LQKENI. The V end was cut by 6 bases, the J end by 2 bases, with 10 bases between. The CDR3 totals 13 residues. CDR3 in amino acids: CASSTSGNTEAFF. DNA for the CDR3: TGTGCCAGCTCGACATCTGGCAACACTGAAGCTTTCTTT.

V gene TRBV29-1 combines with J gene TRBJ2-5, with 10 bases aligning to TRBD2. The germline V gene has CDR1 SQVTM and CDR2 ANQGSEA. Trimming cost V 6 bases and J 2 bases; bases outside gene matches: 3. CDR3 length: 13 residues. Here the CDR3 DNA reads TGCAGCGTAAATAGCGGGGGGCAAGAGACCCAGTACTTC. Translating it yields CSVNSGGQETQYF.

A remark on this clone: Sequence at one end of the junction differs from germline and may be a read error. This sequence joins TRBV7-9 and TRBJ1-2, with 7 nucleotides matching TRBD1. CDR1 is SEHNR and CDR2 is FQNEAQ in the germline V gene (reference sequence). The CDR3 consists of 14 residues. CDR3 amino acids: CSSSLHRTGYGYTF. The CDR3 DNA is TGTTCCAGCAGCTTACATCGGACAGGCTATGGCTACACCTTC.

This chain connects TRBV19 to TRBJ2-3; TRBD2 is a possible D gene (6 bases). The CDR3 is 15 residues long. Germline V gene sequence: CDR1 LNHDA, CDR2 SQIVND (reference sequence). Deletions cut 3 bases from V and 5 bases from J, with 15 bases between. In nucleotides, the CDR3 is TGTGCCAGTAGTATCCGAGGGGACGGGGGAGATACGCAGTATTTT. Translating gives CASSIRGDGGDTQYF.

CDR3 coding DNA: TGTGCCAGCAGCTTGGTGGCGGGGAACTATGGCTACACCTTC. Translated: CASSLVAGNYGYTF. V and J are TRBV5-6 and TRBJ1-2; D not resolved. The CDR3 runs to 14 residues. The germline V gene encodes CDR1 SGHDT and CDR2 YYEEEE. The V end lost 0 bases, the J end lost 2 bases, and 8 bases lay between the germline ends.

The J gene is TRBJ1-1, the V gene TRBV2, with D perhaps matching TRBD1 (5 bases). V was clipped by 9 bases and J by 3 bases, with 17 bases between them. Germline V gene lookup returns CDR1 SNHLY and CDR2 FYNNEI. CDR3 length: 14 residues. The CDR3 sequence: CARRQGWGDTEAFF. The CDR3 region has the DNA TGTGCCAGAAGGCAGGGTTGGGGGGACACTGAAGCTTTCTTT.

This sequence joins TRBV4-3 and TRBJ1-5; TRBD1 aligns across 9 bases. V lost 0 bases, J lost 0 bases, and 12 bases stayed unmatched. This CDR3 has 20 amino acids. Looked up from germline, CDR1 is LGHNA and CDR2 is YSLEER. CDR3 protein: CASSQDPRTGEGYSNQPQHF. CDR3 coding DNA: TGCGCCAGCAGCCAAGATCCTAGGACAGGGGAGGGGTATAGCAATCAGCCCCAGCATTTT.

The chain couples TRBV6-5 to TRBJ1-1; D gene ambiguous. Per the germline V gene, CDR1 is MNHEY and CDR2 is SVGAGI. CDR3 length: 14 residues. The V and J ends lost 4 bases and 0 bases respectively, with 9 bases between them. The CDR3 nucleotides read TGTGCCAGCAGTTTCAATACGGTGAACACTGAAGCTTTCTTT. It yields the protein CASSFNTVNTEAFF.

V is TRBV2 and J is TRBJ2-5, with D perhaps TRBD1 (5 bases). Per the germline V gene, CDR1 is SNHLY and CDR2 is FYNNEI. The CDR3 has 14 residues. Trimming shortened V by 2 bases and J by 13 bases, and 20 bases separated the two germline ends. The DNA of the CDR3 is TGTGCCAGCAGTGAAAAGTTGGGGCCGCCCTACCGGTACTTC. Protein product: CASSEKLGPPYRYF.

The chain couples TRBV5-8 to TRBJ2-2; D remains unclear. The germline V gene encodes CDR1 SGHTS and CDR2 YDEGEE. CDR3 length: 12 residues. Trimming took 3 bases from V and 7 from J, leaving 7 bases between them. The chain's CDR3 is CASSSLVGELFF. CDR3 sequence (DNA): TGTGCCAGCAGCTCCCTTGTCGGGGAGCTGTTTTTT.

The V gene is TRBV7-7, the J gene TRBJ2-1, with a possible D match to TRBD2 (6 bases). Per germline, CDR1 SSHAT and CDR2 FNYEAQ (reference sequence). The CDR3 runs 16 residues. V lost 5 bases, J lost 6 bases, and 20 bases lay in between. CDR3 protein: CASSSRASGGLNEQFF. In nucleotides, the CDR3 is TGTGCCAGCAGCAGTCGGGCCTCCGGGGGACTCAATGAGCAGTTCTTC.

V usage is TRBV5-1 and J usage is TRBJ2-3, with TRBD2 identical over 10 bases. After removal of 7 bases from V and 5 bases from J, the junction contained 10 bases not matched to a gene. This CDR3 region has 15 residues. Germline CDR1 reads SGHRS; CDR2 reads YFSETQ. CDR3 sequence (DNA): TGCGCCAGCGCAGCACTAGCGGGAACGCGAGATACGCAGTATTTT. Translating it yields CASAALAGTRDTQYF.

This sequence joins TRBV7-9 and TRBJ1-2; the match to TRBD1 covers 11 bases. This CDR3 is built from 16 residues. The V gene's germline CDR1 is SEHNR and CDR2 FQNEAQ (reference sequence). V lost 2 bases and J lost 5; bases outside the gene matches: 7. CDR3 nucleotides: TGTGCCAGCAGCTTATCGCGGACAGGGGGCTATTATGGCTACACCTTC. Its translation: CASSLSRTGGYYGYTF.

The chain links TRBV4-3 to TRBJ1-3; 7 bases match TRBD1. Germline trimming cut 0 bases from V and 2 bases from J; bases unmatched to any gene: 7. Germline V lookup: CDR1 LGHNA, CDR2 YSLEER. The CDR3 has 17 amino acids. CDR3 coding DNA: TGCGCCAGCAGCCAAGATCTGACCGACAGGGCTGGAAACACCATATATTTT. It encodes CASSQDLTDRAGNTIYF.

The chain uses TRBV11-3 and TRBJ1-2, with D perhaps matching TRBD1 (5 bases). The germline V gene encodes CDR1 SGHNT and CDR2 YENEEA. Trimming removed 5 bases from V and 2 bases from J, with 9 bases in between. This CDR3 region has 13 residues. The chain's CDR3 is CASSQTENYGYTF. CDR3 DNA: TGTGCCAGCAGCCAGACAGAAAACTATGGCTACACCTTC.

The chain has TRBV18 and TRBJ2-1; the match to TRBD1 covers 8 bases. The CDR3 runs to 15 residues. Germline V gene data show CDR1 as KGHSH and CDR2 as LQKENI. The V segment lost 3 bases and the J segment 9 bases; nucleotides outside the gene matches: 10. The CDR3 is CASSPGQGRMGEQFF. The CDR3 coding sequence is TGTGCCAGCTCACCCGGACAGGGTCGTATGGGTGAGCAGTTCTTC.